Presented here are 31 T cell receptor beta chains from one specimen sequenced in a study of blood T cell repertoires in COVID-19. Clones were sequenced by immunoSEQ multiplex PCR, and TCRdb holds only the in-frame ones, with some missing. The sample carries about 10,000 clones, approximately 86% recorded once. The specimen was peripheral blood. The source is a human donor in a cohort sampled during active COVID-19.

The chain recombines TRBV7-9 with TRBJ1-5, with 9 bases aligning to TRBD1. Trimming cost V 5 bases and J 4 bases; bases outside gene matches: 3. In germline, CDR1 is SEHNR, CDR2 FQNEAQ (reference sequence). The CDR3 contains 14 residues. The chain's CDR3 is CASSPGTGNQPQHF. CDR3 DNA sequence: TGTGCCAGCAGCCCCGGGACAGGGAATCAGCCCCAGCATTTT.

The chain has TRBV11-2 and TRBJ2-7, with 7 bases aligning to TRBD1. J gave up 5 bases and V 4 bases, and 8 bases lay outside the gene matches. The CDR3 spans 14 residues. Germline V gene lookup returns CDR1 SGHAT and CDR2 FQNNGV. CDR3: CASSWATGSNEQYF. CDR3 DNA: TGTGCCAGCAGCTGGGCGACAGGGTCCAACGAGCAGTACTTC. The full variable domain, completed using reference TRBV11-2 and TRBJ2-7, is EAGVAQSPRYKIIEKRQSVAFWCNPISGHATLYWYQQILGQGPKLLIQFQNNGVVDDSQLPKDRFSAERLKGVDSTLKIQPAKLEDSAVYLCASSWATGSNEQYFGPGTRLTVT.

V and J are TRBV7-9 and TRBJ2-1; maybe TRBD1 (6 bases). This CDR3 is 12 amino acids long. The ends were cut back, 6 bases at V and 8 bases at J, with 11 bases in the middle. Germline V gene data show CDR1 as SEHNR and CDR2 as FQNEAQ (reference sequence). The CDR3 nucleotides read TGTGCCAGCAGTCCACAGGGCTATGAGCAGTTCTTC. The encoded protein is CASSPQGYEQFF.

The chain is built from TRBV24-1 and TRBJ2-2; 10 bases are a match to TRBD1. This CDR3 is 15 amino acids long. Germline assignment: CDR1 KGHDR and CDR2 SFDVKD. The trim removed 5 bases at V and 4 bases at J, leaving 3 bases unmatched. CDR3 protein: CATSGRTGGTGELFF. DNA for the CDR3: TGTGCCACCAGTGGAAGGACAGGGGGCACCGGGGAGCTGTTTTTT.

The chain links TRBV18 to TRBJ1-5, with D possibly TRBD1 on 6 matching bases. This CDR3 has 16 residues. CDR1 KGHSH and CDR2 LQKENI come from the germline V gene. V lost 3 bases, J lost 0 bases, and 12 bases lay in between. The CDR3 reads CASSPGQTYSNQPQHF. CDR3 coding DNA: TGTGCCAGCTCACCGGGACAAACCTATAGCAATCAGCCCCAGCATTTT.

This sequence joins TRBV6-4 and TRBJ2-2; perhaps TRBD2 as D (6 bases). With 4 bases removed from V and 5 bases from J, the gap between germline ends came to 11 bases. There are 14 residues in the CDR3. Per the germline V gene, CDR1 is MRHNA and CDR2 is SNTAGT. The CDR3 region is CASSVGTGTGELFF. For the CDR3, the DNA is TGTGCCAGCAGTGTTGGGACTGGGACCGGGGAGCTGTTTTTT.

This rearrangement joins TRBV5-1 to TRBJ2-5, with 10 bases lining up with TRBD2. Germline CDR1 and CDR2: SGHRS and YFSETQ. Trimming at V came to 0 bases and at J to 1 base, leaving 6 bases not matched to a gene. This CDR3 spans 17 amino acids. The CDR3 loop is CASSLVASGRVQETQYF. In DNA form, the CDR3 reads TGCGCCAGCAGCTTGGTGGCTAGCGGGAGAGTCCAAGAGACCCAGTACTTC.

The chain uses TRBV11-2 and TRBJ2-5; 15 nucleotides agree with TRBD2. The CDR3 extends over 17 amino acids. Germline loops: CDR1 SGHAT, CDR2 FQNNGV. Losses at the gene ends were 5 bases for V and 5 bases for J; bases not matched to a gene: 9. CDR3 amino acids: CASSPLGLAGGGETQYF. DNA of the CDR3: TGTGCCAGCAGCCCCCTAGGACTAGCGGGAGGGGGGGAGACCCAGTACTTC.

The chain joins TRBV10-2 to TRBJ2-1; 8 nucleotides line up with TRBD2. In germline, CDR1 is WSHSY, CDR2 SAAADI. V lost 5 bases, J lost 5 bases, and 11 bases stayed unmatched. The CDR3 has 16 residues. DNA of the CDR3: TGCGCCAGCAGTCCAACGGGAGGGACCCAGGACAATGAGCAGTTCTTC. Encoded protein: CASSPTGGTQDNEQFF.

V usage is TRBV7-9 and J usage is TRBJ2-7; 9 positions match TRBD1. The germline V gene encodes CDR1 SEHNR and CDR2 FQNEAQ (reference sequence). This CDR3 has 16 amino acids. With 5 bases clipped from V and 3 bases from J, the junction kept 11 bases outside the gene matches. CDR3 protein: CASSASGQGKHYEQYF. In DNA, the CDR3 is TGTGCCAGCAGCGCTTCCGGACAGGGGAAACACTACGAGCAGTACTTC.

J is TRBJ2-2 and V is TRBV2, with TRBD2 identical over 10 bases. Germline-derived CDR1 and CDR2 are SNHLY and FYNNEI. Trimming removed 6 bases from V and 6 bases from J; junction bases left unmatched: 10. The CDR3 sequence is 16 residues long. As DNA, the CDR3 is TGTGCCAGCAGACTCCGAGCGGGAGGGCCTTCCGGGGAGCTGTTTTTT. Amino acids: CASRLRAGGPSGELFF. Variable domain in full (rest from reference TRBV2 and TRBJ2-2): EPEVTQTPSHQVTQMGQEVILRCVPISNHLYFYWYRQILGQKVEFLVSFYNNEISEKSEIFDDQFSVERPDGSNFTLKIRSTKLEDSAMYFCASRLRAGGPSGELFFGEGSRLTVL.

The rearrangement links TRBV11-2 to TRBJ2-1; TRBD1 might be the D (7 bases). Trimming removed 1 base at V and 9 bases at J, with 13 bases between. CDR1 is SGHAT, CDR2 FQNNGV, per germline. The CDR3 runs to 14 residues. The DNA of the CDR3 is TGTGCCAGCAGCTTAGTCCCCCAGGGGGGTGAGCAGTTCTTC. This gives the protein CASSLVPQGGEQFF. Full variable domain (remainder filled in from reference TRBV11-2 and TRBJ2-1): EAGVAQSPRYKIIEKRQSVAFWCNPISGHATLYWYQQILGQGPKLLIQFQNNGVVDDSQLPKDRFSAERLKGVDSTLKIQPAKLEDSAVYLCASSLVPQGGEQFFGPGTRLTVL.

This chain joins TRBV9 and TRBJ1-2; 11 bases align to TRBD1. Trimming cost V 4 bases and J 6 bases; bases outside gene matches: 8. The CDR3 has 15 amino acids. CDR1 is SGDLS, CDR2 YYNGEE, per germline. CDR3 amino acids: CASSPGQGVGDGYTF. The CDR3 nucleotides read TGTGCCAGCAGCCCGGGACAGGGGGTCGGGGATGGCTACACCTTC.

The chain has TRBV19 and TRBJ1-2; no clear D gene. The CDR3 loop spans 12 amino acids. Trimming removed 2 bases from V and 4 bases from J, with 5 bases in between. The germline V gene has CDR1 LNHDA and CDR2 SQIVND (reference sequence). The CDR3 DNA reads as TGTGCCAGTAGTATAACTGGCTATGGCTACACCTTC. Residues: CASSITGYGYTF.

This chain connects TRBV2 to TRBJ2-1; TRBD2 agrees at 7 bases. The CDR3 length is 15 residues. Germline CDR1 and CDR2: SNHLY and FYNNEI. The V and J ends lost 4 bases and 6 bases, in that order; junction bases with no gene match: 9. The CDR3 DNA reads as TGTGCCAGCAGTGTTGGCCTAGCGGTTCCCAATGAGCAGTTCTTC. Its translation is CASSVGLAVPNEQFF.

This CDR3 reads CAWSIGTVNQPQHF. Written as DNA, the CDR3 is TGTGCCTGGAGTATCGGGACAGTTAATCAGCCCCAGCATTTT. The V gene is TRBV30, the J gene TRBJ1-5; TRBD1 matches at 7 bases. Germline CDR1 reads GTSNPN; CDR2 reads SVGIG (reference sequence). Trimming at V came to 2 bases and at J to 4 bases, leaving 5 bases not matched to a gene. This CDR3 has 14 amino acids.

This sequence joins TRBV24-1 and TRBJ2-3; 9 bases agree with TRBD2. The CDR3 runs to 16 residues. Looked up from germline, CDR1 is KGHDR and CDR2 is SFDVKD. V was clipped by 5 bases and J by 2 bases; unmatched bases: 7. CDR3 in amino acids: CATSGISGRVTDTQYF. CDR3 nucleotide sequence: TGTGCCACCAGTGGGATTAGCGGGAGAGTCACAGATACGCAGTATTTT.

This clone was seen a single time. CDR3 nucleotides: TGTGCCAGCAGCTTCGACAGGTCCCAGTACAATGAGCAGTTCTTC. This encodes CASSFDRSQYNEQFF. The chain recombines TRBV7-2 with TRBJ2-1; D might be TRBD1 (6 bases). Per the germline V gene, CDR1 is SGHTA and CDR2 is FQGNSA. This CDR3 spans 15 amino acids. V lost 3 bases, J lost 4 bases, and 13 bases lay in between.

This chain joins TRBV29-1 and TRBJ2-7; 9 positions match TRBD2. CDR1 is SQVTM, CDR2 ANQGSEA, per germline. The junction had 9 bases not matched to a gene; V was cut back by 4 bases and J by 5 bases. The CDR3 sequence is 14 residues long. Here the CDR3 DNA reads TGCAGCGTTGGAAATAGCGGGAGCCTGAACGAGCAGTACTTC. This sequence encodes CSVGNSGSLNEQYF.

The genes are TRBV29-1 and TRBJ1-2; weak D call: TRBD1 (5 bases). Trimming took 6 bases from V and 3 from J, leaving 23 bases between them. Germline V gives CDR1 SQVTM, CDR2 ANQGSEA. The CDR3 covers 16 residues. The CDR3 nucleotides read TGCAGCGTCGACCCGGGGGTTGGGGAGGGTGACTATGGCTACACCTTC. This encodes CSVDPGVGEGDYGYTF. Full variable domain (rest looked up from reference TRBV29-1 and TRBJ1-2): SAVISQKPSRDICQRGTSLTIQCQVDSQVTMMFWYRQQPGQSLTLIATANQGSEATYESGFVIDKFPISRPNLTFSTLTVSNMSPEDSSIYLCSVDPGVGEGDYGYTFGSGTRLTVV.

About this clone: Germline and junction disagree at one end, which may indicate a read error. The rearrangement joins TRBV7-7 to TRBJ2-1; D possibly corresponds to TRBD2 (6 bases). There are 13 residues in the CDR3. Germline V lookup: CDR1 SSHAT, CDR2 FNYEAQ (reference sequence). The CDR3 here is CASSLIGGNEQFF. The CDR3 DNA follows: TGTGCTAGCAGCTTGATCGGGGGCAATGAGCAGTTCTTC.

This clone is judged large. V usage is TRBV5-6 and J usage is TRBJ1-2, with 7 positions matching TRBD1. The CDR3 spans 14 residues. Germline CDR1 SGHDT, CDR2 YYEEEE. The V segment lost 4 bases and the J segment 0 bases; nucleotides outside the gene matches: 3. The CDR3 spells CASSRGQANYGYTF. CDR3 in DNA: TGTGCCAGCAGCCGAGGACAGGCTAACTATGGCTACACCTTC.

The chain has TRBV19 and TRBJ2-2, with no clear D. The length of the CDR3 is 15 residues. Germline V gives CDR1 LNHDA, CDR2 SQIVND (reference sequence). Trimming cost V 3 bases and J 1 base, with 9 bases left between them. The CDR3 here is CASSILAGNTGELFF. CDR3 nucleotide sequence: TGTGCCAGTAGTATTTTGGCAGGGAACACCGGGGAGCTGTTTTTT.

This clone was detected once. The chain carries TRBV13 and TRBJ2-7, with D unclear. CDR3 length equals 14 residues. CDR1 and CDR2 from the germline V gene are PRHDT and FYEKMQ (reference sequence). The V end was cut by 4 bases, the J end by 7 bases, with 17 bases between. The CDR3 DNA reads TGTGCCAGCAGCTCTGAGTTTCCTCCTCATGAGCAGTACTTC. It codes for CASSSEFPPHEQYF.

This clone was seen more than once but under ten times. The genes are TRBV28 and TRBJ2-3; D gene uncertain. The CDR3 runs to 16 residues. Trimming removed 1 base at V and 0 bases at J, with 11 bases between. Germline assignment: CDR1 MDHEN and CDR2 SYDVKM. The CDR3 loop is CASSLFVDSSTDTQYF. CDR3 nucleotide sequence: TGTGCCAGCAGTTTATTCGTCGACTCTAGCACAGATACGCAGTATTTT.

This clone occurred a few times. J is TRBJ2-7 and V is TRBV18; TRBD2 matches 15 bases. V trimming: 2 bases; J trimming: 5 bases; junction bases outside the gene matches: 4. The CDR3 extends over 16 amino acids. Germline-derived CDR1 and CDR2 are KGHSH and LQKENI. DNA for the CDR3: TGTGCCAGCTCACCAGGACTAGCGGGAGGGATCGACGAGCAGTACTTC. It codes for CASSPGLAGGIDEQYF.

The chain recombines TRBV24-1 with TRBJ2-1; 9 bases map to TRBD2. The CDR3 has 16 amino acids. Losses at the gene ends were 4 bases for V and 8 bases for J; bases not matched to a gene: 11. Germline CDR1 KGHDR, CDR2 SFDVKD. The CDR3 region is CATSDSLAGPDHEQFF. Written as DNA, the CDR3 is TGTGCCACCAGTGACTCTCTAGCGGGACCTGACCATGAGCAGTTCTTC.

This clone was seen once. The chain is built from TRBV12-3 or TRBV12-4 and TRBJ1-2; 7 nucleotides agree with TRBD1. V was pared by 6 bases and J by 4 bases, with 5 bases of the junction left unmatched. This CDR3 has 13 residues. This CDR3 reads CASSRQGGYGYTF. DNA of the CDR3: TGTGCCAGCAGCCGACAGGGAGGCTATGGCTACACCTTC.

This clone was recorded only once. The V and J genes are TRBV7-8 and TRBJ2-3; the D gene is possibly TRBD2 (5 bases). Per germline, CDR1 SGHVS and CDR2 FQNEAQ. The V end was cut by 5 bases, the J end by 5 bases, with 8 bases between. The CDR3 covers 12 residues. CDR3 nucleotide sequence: TGTGCCAGCAGCCTAGGGAGAGATACGCAGTATTTT. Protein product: CASSLGRDTQYF. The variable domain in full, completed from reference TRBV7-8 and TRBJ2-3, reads GAGVSQSPRYKVAKRGQDVALRCDPISGHVSLFWYQQALGQGPEFLTYFQNEAQLDKSGLPSDRFFAERPEGSVSTLKIQRTQQEDSAVYLCASSLGRDTQYFGPGTRLTVL.

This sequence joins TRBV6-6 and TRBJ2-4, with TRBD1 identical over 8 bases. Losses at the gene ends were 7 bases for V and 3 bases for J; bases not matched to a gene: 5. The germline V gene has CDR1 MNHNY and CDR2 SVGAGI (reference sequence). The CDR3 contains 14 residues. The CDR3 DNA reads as TGTGCCAGCAACGGAGGACAGGGCAAAAACATTCAGTACTTC. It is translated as CASNGGQGKNIQYF.

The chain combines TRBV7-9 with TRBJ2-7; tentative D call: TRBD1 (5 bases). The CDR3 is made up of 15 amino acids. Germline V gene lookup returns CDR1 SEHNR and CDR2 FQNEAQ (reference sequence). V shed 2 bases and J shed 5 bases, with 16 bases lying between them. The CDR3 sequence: CASSLSLMGPHEQYF. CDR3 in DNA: TGTGCCAGCAGCTTAAGCCTGATGGGGCCCCACGAGCAGTACTTC.